These 5 T cell receptor beta chains originate from one sample sequenced in a study of T cells after yellow fever vaccination. One entry per CDR3 protein results from TCRdb running MiXCR on the 5' RACE reads. The data hold tens of thousands of distinct CDR3 sequences, with about 6.5% observed a single time. The sequencing used CD8+ T cells sorted from PBMCs, collected around 45 days after the first yellow fever vaccination. The receptors were gathered from a man aged 18 to 30 who received the YFV17D yellow fever vaccine.

This clonotype was picked up many times. This chain uses TRBV7-6 with TRBJ2-3, with D possibly being TRBD2 (6 bases). V lost 1 base to trimming and J lost 3 bases, with 11 bases between them. Germline-derived CDR1 and CDR2 are SGHVS and FNYEAQ. The CDR3 loop spans 15 amino acids. CDR3 loop: CASSLVTSRTDTQYF. The CDR3 DNA reads as TGTGCCAGCAGCTTAGTTACTAGCCGAACAGATACGCAGTATTTT.

In its sample, this clonotype was seen a few times. V gene TRBV4-1 combines with J gene TRBJ2-1; D is possibly TRBD1 (6 bases). Trimming took off 0 bases at V and 3 bases at J, with 9 bases between the two ends. This CDR3 is built from 15 residues. Germline V lookup: CDR1 MGHRA, CDR2 YSYEKL. This CDR3 reads CASSQEGTYYNEQFF. The CDR3 DNA reads as TGCGCCAGCAGCCAAGAAGGGACATACTACAATGAGCAGTTCTTC.

Ten or more counts support this clonotype. This chain joins TRBV7-3 and TRBJ2-7; 10 bases are shared with TRBD1. There are 16 residues in the CDR3. J was trimmed by 6 bases and V by 7 bases; bases with no gene match: 15. Per germline, CDR1 SGHTA and CDR2 FQGTGA. The CDR3 protein is CASNARNTGQGFEQYF. Here the CDR3 DNA reads TGTGCCAGCAACGCGCGAAACACGGGACAGGGGTTCGAGCAGTACTTC.

This clonotype was recorded at least ten times. The chain is built from TRBV4-3 and TRBJ2-1, with 9 bases lining up with TRBD1. The junction had 15 bases not matched to a gene; V was cut back by 2 bases and J by 10 bases. The CDR3 totals 17 residues. The germline V gene has CDR1 LGHNA and CDR2 YSLEER. CDR3 amino acids: CASSQRDRAPIGSEQFF. For the CDR3, the DNA is TGCGCCAGCAGCCAAAGGGACAGGGCCCCGATCGGGTCAGAGCAGTTCTTC.

This clonotype was recorded at least ten times. V is TRBV28 and J is TRBJ1-6; D is unclear. Germline V gene sequence: CDR1 MDHEN, CDR2 SYDVKM. CDR3 length: 17 residues. Trimming cost V 1 base and J 0 bases, with 10 bases left between them. The DNA for the CDR3 is TGTGCCAGCAGTTTATCATCTCCGAGCTCCTATAATTCACCCCTCCACTTT. Its translation: CASSLSSPSSYNSPLHF. The whole variable domain, remainder taken from reference TRBV28 and TRBJ1-6, is DVKVTQSSRYLVKRTGEKVFLECVQDMDHENMFWYRQDPGLGLRLIYFSYDVKMKEKGDIPEGYSVSREKKERFSLILESASTNQTSMYLCASSLSSPSSYNSPLHFGNGTRLTVT.